These 26 T cell receptor beta chains came from one sample sequenced in a study of T cell repertoires in cytomegalovirus infection. One entry per CDR3 protein, called by TCRdb with MiXCR from the reads. The sample carries more than 500,000 distinct CDR3 sequences, more than 15% recorded once. Material: CD8+ T cells from PBMCs. The receptor set was obtained from a human donor in good health (CMV status not recorded). Some clones in this sample may be carry-over from other donors' samples.

In its sample, this clonotype was seen many times. CDR3 nucleotide sequence: TGTGCCAGCAATCTCGGGAGGGAACAGGGAGAGACCCAGTACTTC. Protein product: CASNLGREQGETQYF. This rearrangement joins TRBV28 to TRBJ2-5, with 8 nucleotides matching TRBD2. J gave up 4 bases and V 7 bases, and 11 bases lay outside the gene matches. The germline CDR1 and CDR2 sequences are MDHEN and SYDVKM. The CDR3 sequence is 15 residues long.

This clonotype showed up many times. The chain joins TRBV6-1 to TRBJ2-1; TRBD1 might be the D (6 bases). Germline lookup yields CDR1 MNHNS and CDR2 SASEGT. CDR3 length: 15 residues. V was clipped by 4 bases and J by 4 bases, with 14 bases between them. The CDR3 reads CASSVRDIAYNEQFF. In nucleotides, the CDR3 is TGTGCCAGCAGTGTCCGGGACATAGCTTACAATGAGCAGTTCTTC.

J is TRBJ1-2 and V is TRBV7-8, with D uncertain. CDR1 is SGHVS, CDR2 FQNEAQ, per germline. The CDR3 is 15 residues long. Between the trimmed V and J ends, which lost 4 bases and 3 bases, there was a span of 15 bases. CDR3 sequence reads: CASSSRCRAYYGYTF. The DNA for the CDR3 is TGTGCCAGCAGCTCTCGGTGTAGGGCATACTATGGCTACACCTTC.

A word on this clonotype: A read error may be the cause here, since a much bigger clone is one base away. The chain combines TRBV27 with TRBJ2-7, with D possibly being TRBD1 (6 bases). CDR3 length: 11 amino acids. Trimming cost V 6 bases and J 7 bases, with 10 bases left between them. Germline loops: CDR1 MNHEY, CDR2 SMNVEV (reference sequence). DNA of the CDR3: TGTGCCAGCAGCCCCGGACAGGAGCAGTACTTC. Amino acid sequence: CASSPGQEQYF.

This clonotype was found many times. The chain carries TRBV11-2 and TRBJ1-5, with 9 nucleotides matching TRBD1. This CDR3 spans 17 amino acids. V dropped 5 bases and J dropped 4; count of bases not matched to a gene: 12. Germline values: CDR1 SGHAT, CDR2 FQNNGV. The CDR3 protein is CASSPRDREAGNQPQHF. The CDR3, as DNA: TGTGCCAGCAGCCCCCGGGACAGGGAGGCTGGGAATCAGCCCCAGCATTTT.

Worth noting for this clonotype: One end of the junction fails to match germline, which may point to a read error. DNA for the CDR3: TGTGCAAGCAGCTTAGCGGTCTTCGCCTACGAGCAGTACTTC. Translated, it gives CASSLAVFAYEQYF. The chain joins TRBV11-2 to TRBJ2-7; maybe TRBD2 (6 bases). CDR1 and CDR2 from the germline V gene are SGHAT and FQNNGV. The length of the CDR3 is 14 residues.

The chain recombines TRBV5-5 with TRBJ1-1; TRBD1 matches 11 bases. V was pared by 4 bases and J by 11 bases, with 7 bases of the junction left unmatched. Germline loops: CDR1 SGHKS, CDR2 YYEKEE (reference sequence). CDR3 length equals 13 residues. CDR3 sequence (DNA): TGTGCCAGCAGCCTCGGGACAGGGGGAATGGCTTTCTTT. It specifies CASSLGTGGMAFF.

This clonotype was found many times. V and J are TRBV28 and TRBJ2-3; 10 nucleotides line up with TRBD1. CDR1 and CDR2 (germline): MDHEN, SYDVKM. This CDR3 comprises 16 residues. After removal of 5 bases from V and 5 bases from J, the junction contained 10 bases not matched to a gene. CDR3 protein: CASSPGQGETLDTQYF. As DNA, the CDR3 is TGTGCCAGCAGTCCAGGACAGGGGGAAACATTAGATACGCAGTATTTT.

This clonotype has a handful of counts. The chain carries TRBV28 and TRBJ1-1, with D hard to call. The CDR3 totals 14 residues. The V gene lost 7 bases and the J gene lost 4 bases, with 16 bases spanning the gap. The germline gives CDR1 MDHEN, CDR2 SYDVKM. Here the CDR3 reads CASTRGSGSTEAFF. As DNA, the CDR3 is TGTGCCAGCACCAGAGGGTCCGGTTCCACTGAAGCTTTCTTT.

The sample holds a few counts of this clonotype. V gene TRBV2 combines with J gene TRBJ1-5; D is ambiguous. Germline V gives CDR1 SNHLY, CDR2 FYNNEI. V lost 8 bases, J lost 6 bases, and 14 bases lay in between. This CDR3 spans 13 amino acids. This CDR3 is CASSGVPGQPQHF. CDR3 bases: TGTGCCAGCTCTGGTGTACCTGGTCAGCCCCAGCATTTT.

The chain recombines TRBV4-2 with TRBJ1-5; D unclear. Germline assignment: CDR1 LGHNA and CDR2 YNFKEQ. This CDR3 region has 15 residues. Trimming took off 3 bases at V and 2 bases at J, with 11 bases between the two ends. CDR3 bases: TGTGCCAGCAGCCAGAGGGAATCTGGCAATCAGCCCCAGCATTTT. Translated, it gives CASSQRESGNQPQHF.

This clonotype appeared a few times. The chain carries TRBV20-1 and TRBJ1-2; no clear D. V was shortened by 4 bases and J by 6 bases, with 24 bases between the two germline ends. Germline V gene data show CDR1 as DFQATT and CDR2 as SNEGSKA (reference sequence). This CDR3 spans 16 amino acids. Here the CDR3 DNA reads TGCAGTGCTATACCGCCAACCCCGTCCCTTGATAATGGCTACACCTTC. Translated, it gives CSAIPPTPSLDNGYTF.

There are many counts of this clonotype. The CDR3 sequence: CASSHGTGGFSGANVLTF. The CDR3 DNA reads as TGTGCCAGCAGCCATGGGACAGGGGGTTTCTCTGGGGCCAACGTCCTGACTTTC. The chain is built from TRBV6-6 and TRBJ2-6; 11 bases are shared with TRBD1. The trim removed 6 bases at V and 0 bases at J, leaving 7 bases unmatched. Germline V gives CDR1 MNHNY, CDR2 SVGAGI (reference sequence). This CDR3 is 18 amino acids long.

On this clonotype itself: A clone one base away is much larger, so this may be a read error. The chain uses TRBV7-3 and TRBJ2-5; D possibly corresponds to TRBD1 (6 bases). The length of the CDR3 is 14 residues. From germline, CDR1 is SGHTA and CDR2 FQGTGA. The CDR3 reads CASSLAYRVESQYF. The CDR3 bases are TGTGCCAGCAGCTTAGCGTACAGGGTAGAGTCCCAGTACTTC.

In its sample, this clonotype was seen many times. The CDR3 reads CASSLPRGEDTQYF. CDR3 DNA sequence: TGTGCCAGCAGCTTACCAAGGGGCGAGGATACGCAGTATTTT. The rearrangement joins TRBV7-9 to TRBJ2-3, with a possible D match to TRBD1 (5 bases). The CDR3 runs to 14 residues. Trimming left V 2 bases short and J 6 bases short, with 12 bases between. Germline lookup yields CDR1 SEHNR and CDR2 FQNEAQ (reference sequence).

This clonotype was seen only a few times. The genes are TRBV19 and TRBJ2-2; possible D gene TRBD1, 6 bases. CDR1 and CDR2 from the germline V gene are LNHDA and SQIVND (reference sequence). The CDR3 covers 14 residues. V was trimmed by 0 bases and J by 7 bases, leaving 9 bases between them. CDR3 coding DNA: TGTGCCAGTAGTATAGACCGACAGGTCGGGGAGCTGTTTTTT. Translated, it gives CASSIDRQVGELFF.

The CDR3 DNA is TGTGCCAGCAGCTTGTGGGACAGGGGGAACACTGAAGCTTTCTTT. Its translation is CASSLWDRGNTEAFF. The rearrangement links TRBV5-4 to TRBJ1-1; 10 bases match TRBD1. With V trimmed by 1 base and J by 1 base, 1 base remained unmatched. The germline V gene has CDR1 SGHNT and CDR2 YYREEE (reference sequence). The CDR3 has 15 amino acids. The whole variable domain, filled in from reference TRBV5-4 and TRBJ1-1, reads ETGVTQSPTHLIKTRGQQVTLRCSSQSGHNTVSWYQQALGQGPQFIFQYYREEENGRGNFPPRFSGLQFPNYSSELNVNALELDDSALYLCASSLWDRGNTEAFFGQGTRLTVV.

The rearrangement joins TRBV9 to TRBJ2-2, with 7 bases aligning to TRBD1. Trimming removed 4 bases from V and 0 bases from J; junction bases left unmatched: 9. The germline gives CDR1 SGDLS, CDR2 YYNGEE. CDR3 size: 17 residues. Here the CDR3 DNA reads TGTGCCAGCAGCCCACGACTGACAGGGACGAACACCGGGGAGCTGTTTTTT. Translating it yields CASSPRLTGTNTGELFF.

The chain couples TRBV2 to TRBJ2-5, with TRBD2 identical over 9 bases. The germline gives CDR1 SNHLY, CDR2 FYNNEI. The V segment lost 1 base and the J segment 0 bases; nucleotides outside the gene matches: 6. This CDR3 has 17 amino acids. In DNA, the CDR3 is TGTGCCAGCAGTGAAGGGCTAGCGGGGTCTTACCAAGAGACCCAGTACTTC. Its protein is CASSEGLAGSYQETQYF.

This clonotype showed up many times. The chain employs TRBV7-9 and TRBJ2-7; 9 bases line up with TRBD2. The CDR3 runs to 12 residues. J gave up 5 bases and V 4 bases, and 0 bases lay outside the gene matches. Germline CDR1 and CDR2: SEHNR and FQNEAQ (reference sequence). The CDR3 loop reads CASSWTSDEQYF. Here the CDR3 DNA reads TGTGCCAGCAGCTGGACTAGCGACGAGCAGTACTTC.

The CDR3 sequence: CASSQKGVGETQYF. For the CDR3, the DNA is TGTGCCAGCAGCCAAAAGGGGGTTGGAGAGACCCAGTACTTC. The chain recombines TRBV14 with TRBJ2-5; D might be TRBD1 (6 bases). Germline CDR1 reads SGHDN; CDR2 reads FVKESK. Trimming stripped 2 bases from V and 4 bases from J, with 11 bases between. This CDR3 spans 14 amino acids.

This clonotype has at least ten counts. V and J are TRBV7-6 and TRBJ2-2; TRBD2 matches at 8 bases. CDR1 is SGHVS and CDR2 is FNYEAQ in the germline V gene. The CDR3 length is 16 residues. Trimming removed 7 bases from V and 2 bases from J; junction bases left unmatched: 9. This CDR3 is CASTPYSGTNTGELFF. In DNA, the CDR3 is TGTGCCAGCACCCCTTATAGCGGGACTAACACCGGGGAGCTGTTTTTT.

This rearrangement joins TRBV4-1 to TRBJ2-1, with a tentative D call TRBD2 (6 bases). Trimming left V 0 bases short and J 2 bases short, with 11 bases between. The CDR3 covers 16 residues. Per the germline V gene, CDR1 is MGHRA and CDR2 is YSYEKL. The CDR3 DNA reads as TGCGCCAGCAGCCAAGACGGCGGGATTACCTACAATGAGCAGTTCTTC. Its translation is CASSQDGGITYNEQFF.

The chain recombines TRBV6-6 with TRBJ1-1, with 7 bases matching TRBD1. The V gene end was trimmed by 7 bases and the J gene end by 0 bases; junction bases not matched to a gene: 14. This CDR3 has 17 residues. Germline assignment: CDR1 MNHNY and CDR2 SVGAGI (reference sequence). CDR3 sequence (DNA): TGTGCCAGCATCCTACTGACAGGGAATCCTATGAACACTGAAGCTTTCTTT. It encodes CASILLTGNPMNTEAFF.

The gene calls are TRBV10-3 and TRBJ2-1, with D uncertain. There are 15 residues in the CDR3. The germline gives CDR1 ENHRY, CDR2 SYGVKD. Trimming stripped 0 bases from V and 3 bases from J, with 9 bases between. The CDR3 sequence is CAISESQLLYNEQFF. The CDR3 DNA is TGTGCCATCAGTGAGTCACAGCTACTCTACAATGAGCAGTTCTTC.

This clonotype occurred a few times. The chain recombines TRBV19 with TRBJ1-2, with D unclear. In germline, CDR1 is LNHDA, CDR2 SQIVND (reference sequence). This CDR3 region has 11 residues. The CDR3 is CASRTLIGYTF. The CDR3 coding sequence is TGTGCTTCCCGAACCCTGATTGGCTACACCTTC.